This T cell receptor beta chain is from a study of vaccination and CD4 T cells after COVID-19. The treatment is: roughly 10-day PBMC culture with coronavirus spike peptide pools or control peptides (ViraFEST assay). Once obtained from cultured CD4+ T cells, the DNA was sequenced using the Oncomine TCR Beta short-read assay. TCRdb re-called the PCR reads with MiXCR, one entry per CDR3 protein. The repertoire consists of 9,500 to 15,000 distinct CDR3 sequences, with 45% to 60% occurring once and the leading ten covering roughly 28%. This clonotype was recorded once. Its matching antigen is unknown. The TCR sequence derives from a human donor who had recovered from COVID-19. What was sequenced was CD4+ T cells from blood, cultured in vitro.

Here the CDR3 DNA reads TGTGCCAGCAGCCCAGCCGGACAGGGGTTGGGAACCCTCCACTTT. Its protein is CASSPAGQGLGTLHF. The rearrangement uses TRBV2 and TRBJ1-6, with TRBD1 matching 9 bases. Germline V gene data show CDR1 as SNHLY and CDR2 as FYNNEI. With 6 bases clipped from V and 14 bases from J, the junction kept 14 bases outside the gene matches. The CDR3 sequence is 15 residues long.